The T cell receptor beta chain described here comes from a study of CD8+ T cells in alopecia areata. Study-wide context: Treated patients were given 5 to 10 mg oral tofacitinib twice daily.

In each case, RNA was isolated and then reverse transcribed into cDNA as the sequencing template. Sequenced by immunoSEQ multiplex PCR; TCRdb stores in-frame clones only, minus some. The data hold about 130,000 clones, with more than 40% observed a single time. Findings and limits, study-wide: Higher clonality than in normal scalp was seen in lesional scalp, especially alopecia totalis/universalis. Unlike in mice, where it was clearer, TCR sharing across patients was less clear, possibly HLA-related.

Peripheral blood, together with lesional scalp punch biopsies, was collected from alopecia areata patients. This CDR3 comprises 13 residues. CDR1 and CDR2 from the germline V gene are ENHRY and SYGVKD. The junction had 3 bases not matched to a gene; V was cut back by 6 bases and J by 4 bases. In the case of this clone: As yet, its antigen is unknown.

The sample here was CD8+ T cells sorted from blood, taken at week 0. This chain joins TRBV10-3 and TRBJ2-5; TRBD2 matches 9 bases. The origin of this receptor is a human donor with alopecia areata. CDR3 DNA: TGTGCCATCAGCTCTAGCGGGGTAGAGACCCAGTACTTC. It translates to CAISSSGVETQYF.